The clone carrying this T cell receptor beta chain was seen more than once but under ten times. Its antigen is unidentified. These data are taken from a study of beta chain features in type 1 diabetes. Study-wide context: Examination spanned 100 million to 130 million sorted cells from all samples.

Trimming stripped 2 bases from V and 6 bases from J, with 16 bases between. This CDR3 has 15 residues. CDR1 is MDHEN, CDR2 SYDVKM, per germline. Study-wide points: Shorter TCRB CDR3s, moderately but significantly so, marked every one of the four CD4+ subsets in Type 1 diabetes patients.

Sequenced material consisted of expressed TCRB transcripts (all of the isolated RNA was reverse transcribed). Sequenced by immunoSEQ multiplex PCR; TCRdb stores in-frame clones only, minus some. This sample has a few hundred thousand clones; approximately 13% occur once, and the top ten carry approximately 0.016%. On average, the one heparinised blood draw given by each donor was 90 to 150 mL. The rearrangement joins TRBV28 to TRBJ1-1, with D possibly matching TRBD1 (5 bases). The receptor comes from a woman between 18 and 30 years old with type 1 diabetes. Sequencing was carried out using naive CD4+ T cells from blood. The CDR3 DNA sequence: TGTGCCAGCAGTTTAGGTTGGCAGGGAAGCTCTGAAGCTTTCTTT. Its protein is CASSLGWQGSSEAFF.